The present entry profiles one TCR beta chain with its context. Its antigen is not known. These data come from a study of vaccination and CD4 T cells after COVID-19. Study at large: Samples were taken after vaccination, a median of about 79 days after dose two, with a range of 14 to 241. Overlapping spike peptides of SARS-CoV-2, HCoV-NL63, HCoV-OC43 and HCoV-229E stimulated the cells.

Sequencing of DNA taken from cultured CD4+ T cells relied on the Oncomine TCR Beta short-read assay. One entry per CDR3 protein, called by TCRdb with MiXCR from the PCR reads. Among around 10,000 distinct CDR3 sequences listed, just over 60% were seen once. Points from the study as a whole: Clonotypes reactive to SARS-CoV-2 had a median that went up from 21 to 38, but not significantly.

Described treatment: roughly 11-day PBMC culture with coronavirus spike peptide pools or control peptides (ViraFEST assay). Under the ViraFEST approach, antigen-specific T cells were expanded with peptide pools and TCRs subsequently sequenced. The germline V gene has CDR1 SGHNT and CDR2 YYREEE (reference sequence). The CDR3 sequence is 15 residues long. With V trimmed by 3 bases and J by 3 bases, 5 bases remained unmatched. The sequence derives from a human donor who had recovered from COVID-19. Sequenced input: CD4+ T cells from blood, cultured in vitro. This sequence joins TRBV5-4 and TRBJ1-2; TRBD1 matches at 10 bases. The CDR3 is CASSSWDRGDYGYTF. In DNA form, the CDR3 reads TGTGCCAGCAGCTCCTGGGACAGGGGTGACTATGGCTACACCTTC.